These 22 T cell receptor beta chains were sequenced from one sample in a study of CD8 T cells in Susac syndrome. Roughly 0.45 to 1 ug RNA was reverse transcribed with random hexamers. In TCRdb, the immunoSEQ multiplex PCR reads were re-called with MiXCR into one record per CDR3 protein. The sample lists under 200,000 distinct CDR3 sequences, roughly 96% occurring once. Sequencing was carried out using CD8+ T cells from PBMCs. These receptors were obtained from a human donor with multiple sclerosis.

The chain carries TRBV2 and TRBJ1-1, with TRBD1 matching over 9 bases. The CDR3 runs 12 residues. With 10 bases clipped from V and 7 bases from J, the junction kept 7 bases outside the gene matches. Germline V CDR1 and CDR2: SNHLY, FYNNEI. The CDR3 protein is CATLQGALEAFF. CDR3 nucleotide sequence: TGTGCCACCCTACAGGGGGCCCTTGAAGCTTTCTTT.

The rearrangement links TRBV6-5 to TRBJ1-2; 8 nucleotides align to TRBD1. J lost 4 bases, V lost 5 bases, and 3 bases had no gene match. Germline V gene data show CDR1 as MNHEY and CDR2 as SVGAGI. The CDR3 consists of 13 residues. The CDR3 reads CASSPQGGYGYTF. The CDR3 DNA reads TGTGCCAGCAGTCCACAGGGGGGCTATGGCTACACCTTC.

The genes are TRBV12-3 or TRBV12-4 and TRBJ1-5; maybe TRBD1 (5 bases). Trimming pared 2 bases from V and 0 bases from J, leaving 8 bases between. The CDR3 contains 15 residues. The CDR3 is CASSLWDGSNQPQHF. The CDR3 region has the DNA TGTGCCAGCAGTTTATGGGACGGTAGCAATCAGCCCCAGCATTTT.

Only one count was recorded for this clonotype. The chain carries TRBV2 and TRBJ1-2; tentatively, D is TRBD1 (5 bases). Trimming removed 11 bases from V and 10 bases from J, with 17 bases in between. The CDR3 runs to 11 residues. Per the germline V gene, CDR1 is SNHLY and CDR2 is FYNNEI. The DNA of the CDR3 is TGTGCCTGCTTCTCTGGGGGAGTCTACACCTTC. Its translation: CACFSGGVYTF.

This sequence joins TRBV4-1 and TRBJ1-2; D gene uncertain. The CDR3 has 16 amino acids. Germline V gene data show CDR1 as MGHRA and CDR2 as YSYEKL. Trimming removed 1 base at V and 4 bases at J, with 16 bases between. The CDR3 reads CASSQVVGSTSYGYTF. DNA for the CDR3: TGCGCCAGCAGCCAAGTGGTGGGCAGCACCTCCTATGGCTACACCTTC.

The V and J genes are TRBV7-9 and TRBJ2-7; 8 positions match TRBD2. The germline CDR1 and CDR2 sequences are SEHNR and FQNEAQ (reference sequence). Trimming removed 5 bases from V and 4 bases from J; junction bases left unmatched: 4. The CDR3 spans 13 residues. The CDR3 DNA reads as TGTGCCAGCAGCAACGGGGGGGTGTACGAGCAGTACTTC. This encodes CASSNGGVYEQYF.

In nucleotides, the CDR3 is TGTGCCAGCAGTTACCTTCCCGAGGGAACCGAGCAGTACTTC. Translated: CASSYLPEGTEQYF. This chain joins TRBV6-5 and TRBJ2-7; D is possibly TRBD2 (5 bases). Germline lookup yields CDR1 MNHEY and CDR2 SVGAGI. Trimming left V 2 bases short and J 6 bases short, with 14 bases between. This CDR3 region has 14 residues.

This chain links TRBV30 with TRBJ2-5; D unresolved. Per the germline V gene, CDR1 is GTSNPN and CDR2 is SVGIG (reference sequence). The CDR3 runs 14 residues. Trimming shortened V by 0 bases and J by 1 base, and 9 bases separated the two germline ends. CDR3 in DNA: TGTGCCTGGAGTGTACGCCCGGGCCAAGAGACCCAGTACTTC. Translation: CAWSVRPGQETQYF.

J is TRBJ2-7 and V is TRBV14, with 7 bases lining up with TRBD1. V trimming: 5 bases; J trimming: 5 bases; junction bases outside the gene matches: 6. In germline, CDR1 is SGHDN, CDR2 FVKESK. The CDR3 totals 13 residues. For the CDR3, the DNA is TGTGCCAGCAGCTATACACAGGGGAACGAGCAGTACTTC. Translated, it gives CASSYTQGNEQYF.

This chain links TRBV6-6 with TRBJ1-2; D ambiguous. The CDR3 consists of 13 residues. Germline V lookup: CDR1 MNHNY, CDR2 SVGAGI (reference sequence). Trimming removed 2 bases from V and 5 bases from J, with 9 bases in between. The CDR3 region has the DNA TGTGCCAGCAGTTACGACGGGGAATATGGCTACACCTTC. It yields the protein CASSYDGEYGYTF.

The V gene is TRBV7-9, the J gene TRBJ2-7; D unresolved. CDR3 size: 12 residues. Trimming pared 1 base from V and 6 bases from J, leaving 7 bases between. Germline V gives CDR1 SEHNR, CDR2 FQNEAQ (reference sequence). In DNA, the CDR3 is TGTGCCAGCAGCTTAGATCGGCGCGAGCAGTACTTC. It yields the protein CASSLDRREQYF.

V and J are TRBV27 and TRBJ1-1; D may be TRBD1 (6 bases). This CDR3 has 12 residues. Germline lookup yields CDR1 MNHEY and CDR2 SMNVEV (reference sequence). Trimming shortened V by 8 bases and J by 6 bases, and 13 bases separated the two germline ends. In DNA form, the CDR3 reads TGTGCCAGCCAAGGGGGAGGAGCTGAAGCTTTCTTT. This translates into CASQGGGAEAFF.

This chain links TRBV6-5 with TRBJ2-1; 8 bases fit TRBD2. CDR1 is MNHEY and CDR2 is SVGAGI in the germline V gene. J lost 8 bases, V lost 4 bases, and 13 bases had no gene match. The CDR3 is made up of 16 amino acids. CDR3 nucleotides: TGTGCCAGCAGTTTATACGGGAGGGCCTTGACGGATGAGCAGTTCTTC. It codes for CASSLYGRALTDEQFF.

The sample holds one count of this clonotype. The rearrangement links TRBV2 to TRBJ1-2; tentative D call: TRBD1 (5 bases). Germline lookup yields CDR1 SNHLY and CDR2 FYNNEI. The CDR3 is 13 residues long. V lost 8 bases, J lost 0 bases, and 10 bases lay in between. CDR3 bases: TGTGCCAGCTGGAGGGGCTCTAACTATGGCTACACCTTC. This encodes CASWRGSNYGYTF. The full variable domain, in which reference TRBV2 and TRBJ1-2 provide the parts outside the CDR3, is EPEVTQTPSHQVTQMGQEVILRCVPISNHLYFYWYRQILGQKVEFLVSFYNNEISEKSEIFDDQFSVERPDGSNFTLKIRSTKLEDSAMYFCASWRGSNYGYTFGSGTRLTVV.

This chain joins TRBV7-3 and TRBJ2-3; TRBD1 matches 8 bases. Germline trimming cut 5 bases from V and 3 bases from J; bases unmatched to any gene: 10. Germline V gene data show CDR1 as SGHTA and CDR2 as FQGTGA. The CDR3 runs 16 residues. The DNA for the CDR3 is TGTGCCAGCAGCCAGAGAGGGACAGGTTCAACAGATACGCAGTATTTT. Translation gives CASSQRGTGSTDTQYF.

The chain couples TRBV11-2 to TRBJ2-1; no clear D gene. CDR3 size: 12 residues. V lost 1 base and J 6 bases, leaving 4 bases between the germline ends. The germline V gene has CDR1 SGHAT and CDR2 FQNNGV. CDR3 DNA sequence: TGTGCCAGCAGCTTAGTCATCAATGAGCAGTTCTTC. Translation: CASSLVINEQFF. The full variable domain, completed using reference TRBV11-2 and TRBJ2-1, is EAGVAQSPRYKIIEKRQSVAFWCNPISGHATLYWYQQILGQGPKLLIQFQNNGVVDDSQLPKDRFSAERLKGVDSTLKIQPAKLEDSAVYLCASSLVINEQFFGPGTRLTVL.

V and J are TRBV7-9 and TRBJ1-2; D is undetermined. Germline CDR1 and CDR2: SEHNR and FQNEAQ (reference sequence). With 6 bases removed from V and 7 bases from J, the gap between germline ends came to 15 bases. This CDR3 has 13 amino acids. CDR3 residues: CASSAGPAGGYTF. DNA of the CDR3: TGTGCCAGCAGTGCCGGGCCCGCGGGTGGCTACACCTTC.

CDR3 sequence reads: CATSGLAEYEQYF. The CDR3 DNA sequence: TGTGCCACCTCGGGACTAGCGGAGTACGAGCAGTACTTC. The V and J genes are TRBV2 and TRBJ2-7; TRBD2 aligns across 11 bases. With 10 bases clipped from V and 4 bases from J, the junction kept 6 bases outside the gene matches. CDR1 and CDR2 (germline): SNHLY, FYNNEI. The CDR3 contains 13 residues.

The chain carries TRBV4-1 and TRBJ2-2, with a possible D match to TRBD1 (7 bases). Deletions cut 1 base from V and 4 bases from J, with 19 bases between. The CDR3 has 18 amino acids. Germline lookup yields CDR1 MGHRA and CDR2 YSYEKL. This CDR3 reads CASSQVRPEGAGTGELFF. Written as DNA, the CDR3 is TGCGCCAGCAGCCAAGTCCGTCCGGAGGGGGCGGGCACCGGGGAGCTGTTTTTT.

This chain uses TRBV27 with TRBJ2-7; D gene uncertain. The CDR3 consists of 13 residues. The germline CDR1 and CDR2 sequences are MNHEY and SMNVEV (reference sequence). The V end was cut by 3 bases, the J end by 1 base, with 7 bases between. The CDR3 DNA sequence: TGTGCCAGCAGTTTCTTGCGTTCCTACGAGCAGTACTTC. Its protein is CASSFLRSYEQYF.

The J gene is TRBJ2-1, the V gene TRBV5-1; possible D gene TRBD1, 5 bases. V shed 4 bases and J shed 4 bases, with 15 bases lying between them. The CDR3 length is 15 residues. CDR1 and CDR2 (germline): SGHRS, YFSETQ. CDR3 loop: CASSGAMEPYNEQFF. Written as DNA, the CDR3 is TGCGCCAGCAGCGGGGCTATGGAGCCTTACAATGAGCAGTTCTTC.

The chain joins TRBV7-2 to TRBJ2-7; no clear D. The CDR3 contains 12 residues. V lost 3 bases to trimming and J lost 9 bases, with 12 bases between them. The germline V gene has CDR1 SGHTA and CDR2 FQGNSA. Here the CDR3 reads CASSFSTLGQYF. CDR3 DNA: TGTGCCAGCAGCTTCTCTACTTTGGGGCAGTACTTC. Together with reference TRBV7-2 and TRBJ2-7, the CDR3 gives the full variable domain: GAGVSQSPSNKVTEKGKDVELRCDPISGHTALYWYRQSLGQGLEFLIYFQGNSAPDKSGLPSDRFSAERTGGSVSTLTIQRTQQEDSAVYLCASSFSTLGQYFGPGTRLTVT.